Each of the 18 T cell receptor beta chains below was sequenced from the same sample in a study of blood T cell repertoires in COVID-19. Profiling relied on immunoSEQ multiplex PCR, and the TCRdb table lists in-frame clones only, not all of them. The top ten hold around 2.5% of the sample, which has around 200,000 clones, approximately 87% seen once. The material sequenced was peripheral blood. The receptor set was obtained from a man aged 40-49 years with active or convalescent COVID-19.

The rearrangement links TRBV30 to TRBJ1-3, with 8 bases aligning to TRBD1. Trimming removed 7 bases from V and 0 bases from J; junction bases left unmatched: 8. Germline CDR1 GTSNPN, CDR2 SVGIG (reference sequence). The CDR3 spans 15 residues. DNA of the CDR3: TGTGCCTTGGGACAGGACTCGAACTCTGGAAACACCATATATTTT. Amino acid sequence: CALGQDSNSGNTIYF.

J is TRBJ1-6 and V is TRBV7-8; TRBD1 matches 7 bases. This CDR3 is built from 16 residues. Germline V gene lookup returns CDR1 SGHVS and CDR2 FQNEAQ. The trim removed 5 bases at V and 13 bases at J, leaving 17 bases unmatched. The CDR3 region has the DNA TGTGCCAGCAGCCTTAAAGGGCAGGGGGTATTAATCCCCCTCCACTTT. It translates to CASSLKGQGVLIPLHF.

This sequence joins TRBV7-6 and TRBJ1-3, with D perhaps matching TRBD1 (5 bases). V was shortened by 4 bases and J by 0 bases, with 10 bases between the two germline ends. The germline V gene encodes CDR1 SGHVS and CDR2 FNYEAQ. The CDR3 spans 15 residues. CDR3 residues: CASSSRQSSGNTIYF. CDR3 sequence (DNA): TGTGCCAGCAGCTCCCGACAGAGCTCTGGAAACACCATATATTTT.

The chain carries TRBV29-1 and TRBJ1-3, with TRBD1 identical over 7 bases. The germline gives CDR1 SQVTM, CDR2 ANQGSEA. The CDR3 is 17 amino acids. Trimming removed 3 bases from V and 1 base from J; junction bases left unmatched: 12. The DNA for the CDR3 is TGCAGCGTTGAGCGTACCGACAGGGTGCCATCTGGAAACACCATATATTTT. It codes for CSVERTDRVPSGNTIYF. The full variable domain, with the rest looked up from reference TRBV29-1 and TRBJ1-3, is SAVISQKPSRDICQRGTSLTIQCQVDSQVTMMFWYRQQPGQSLTLIATANQGSEATYESGFVIDKFPISRPNLTFSTLTVSNMSPEDSSIYLCSVERTDRVPSGNTIYFGEGSWLTVV.

This rearrangement joins TRBV2 to TRBJ1-2; D is perhaps TRBD1 (6 bases). CDR1 SNHLY and CDR2 FYNNEI come from the germline V gene. The CDR3 sequence is 13 residues long. Trimming left V 5 bases short and J 2 bases short, with 9 bases between. The CDR3 region is CASSYTGNYGYTF. As DNA, the CDR3 is TGTGCCAGCAGTTACACAGGGAACTATGGCTACACCTTC.

The V and J genes are TRBV3-1 (or the pseudogene TRBV3-2) and TRBJ2-7; the match to TRBD1 covers 7 bases. After removal of 4 bases from V and 3 bases from J, the junction contained 9 bases not matched to a gene. Germline CDR1 reads LGHDT; CDR2 reads YNNKEL (reference sequence). This CDR3 region has 15 residues. CDR3 bases: TGTGCCAGCAGCCCGACAGGGCTCTCTATCTACGAGCAGTACTTC. As protein: CASSPTGLSIYEQYF.

The rearrangement uses TRBV11-2 and TRBJ2-7; 12 nucleotides match TRBD1. With 5 bases clipped from V and 2 bases from J, the junction kept 4 bases outside the gene matches. The CDR3 contains 15 residues. In germline, CDR1 is SGHAT, CDR2 FQNNGV. The CDR3 reads CASSGGTGGPYEQYF. As DNA, the CDR3 is TGTGCCAGCAGCGGTGGGACAGGGGGCCCCTACGAGCAGTACTTC.

The chain couples TRBV6-6 to TRBJ2-2, with 9 bases matching TRBD1. The germline V gene encodes CDR1 MNHNY and CDR2 SVGAGI (reference sequence). The CDR3 has 21 residues. The ends lost 6 bases at V and 3 bases at J; junction bases unmatched: 23. CDR3 sequence (DNA): TGTGCCAGCAGCTTCACCTCCACCGGGACAGGGTGGTTTATGGACACCGGGGAGCTGTTTTTT. Protein product: CASSFTSTGTGWFMDTGELFF.

The rearrangement uses TRBV5-4 and TRBJ1-2; 7 nucleotides align to TRBD1. The CDR3 length is 12 residues. After removal of 4 bases from V and 8 bases from J, the junction contained 5 bases not matched to a gene. Germline-derived CDR1 and CDR2 are SGHNT and YYREEE (reference sequence). CDR3 sequence reads: CASSRTGGGYTF. In nucleotides, the CDR3 is TGTGCCAGCAGCCGGACAGGAGGCGGCTACACCTTC. The variable domain in full, completed from reference TRBV5-4 and TRBJ1-2, reads ETGVTQSPTHLIKTRGQQVTLRCSSQSGHNTVSWYQQALGQGPQFIFQYYREEENGRGNFPPRFSGLQFPNYSSELNVNALELDDSALYLCASSRTGGGYTFGSGTRLTVV.

The chain has TRBV5-1 and TRBJ1-1, with 12 bases matching TRBD1. Germline-derived CDR1 and CDR2 are SGHRS and YFSETQ. V shed 2 bases, J shed 6 bases, and the junction held 8 bases outside the gene matches. This CDR3 comprises 16 residues. CDR3 DNA: TGCGCCAGCAGCTTATTACCGGGACAGGGGGCCTCTGAAGCTTTCTTT. Protein: CASSLLPGQGASEAFF.

The rearrangement links TRBV19 to TRBJ2-1, with a weak D call TRBD2 (6 bases). CDR3 size: 15 residues. Deletions cut 4 bases from V and 8 bases from J, with 18 bases between. Germline CDR1 LNHDA, CDR2 SQIVND (reference sequence). The CDR3 sequence: CASSTGTPLVDEQFF. The CDR3 nucleotides are TGTGCCAGTAGTACTGGGACTCCTCTTGTTGATGAGCAGTTCTTC.

The chain uses TRBV10-2 and TRBJ2-1, with a weak D call TRBD1 (6 bases). This CDR3 is built from 13 residues. The germline V and J ends were trimmed by 6 bases and 7 bases, with 13 bases remaining between them. Germline V gives CDR1 WSHSY, CDR2 SAAADI. CDR3 nucleotides: TGCGCCAGCAGACAATTTACAGGGAATGAGCAGTTCTTC. It encodes CASRQFTGNEQFF.

The chain recombines TRBV24-1 with TRBJ2-1; no definite D call. Germline V gives CDR1 KGHDR, CDR2 SFDVKD. The CDR3 spans 13 residues. The V and J ends lost 9 bases and 5 bases respectively, with 13 bases between them. In nucleotides, the CDR3 is TGTGCCACCGGCCCGACAAGTAACAATGAGCAGTTCTTC. It specifies CATGPTSNNEQFF.

The chain carries TRBV6-1 and TRBJ2-2; 9 bases fit TRBD2. Germline CDR1 is MNHNS and CDR2 is SASEGT. This CDR3 has 20 amino acids. J gave up 4 bases and V 1 base, and 16 bases lay outside the gene matches. CDR3 amino acids: CASSEGIYLRGGLGTGELFF. In DNA, the CDR3 is TGTGCCAGCAGTGAAGGGATCTACTTGCGGGGGGGCCTGGGCACCGGGGAGCTGTTTTTT.

V and J are TRBV7-9 and TRBJ2-5; 7 bases are shared with TRBD2. CDR3 length: 14 amino acids. V shed 2 bases and J 5 bases; nucleotides not matched to a gene: 5. The germline V gene has CDR1 SEHNR and CDR2 FQNEAQ (reference sequence). The DNA for the CDR3 is TGTGCCAGCAGCTTATATGGGGAGGGCGAGACCCAGTACTTC. Translation gives CASSLYGEGETQYF.

V and J are TRBV6-2 or TRBV6-3 and TRBJ1-2; D may be TRBD1 (5 bases). This CDR3 is 17 amino acids long. The germline V gene encodes CDR1 MNHEY and CDR2 SVGEGT. Trimming shortened V by 2 bases and J by 4 bases, and 20 bases separated the two germline ends. In DNA, the CDR3 is TGTGCCAGCAGTTACCCAGAGCAGGGCCGATCGGGCTATGGCTACACCTTC. Its translation: CASSYPEQGRSGYGYTF.

The chain joins TRBV6-5 to TRBJ1-6; 9 positions match TRBD1. The CDR3 contains 15 residues. Germline V lookup: CDR1 MNHEY, CDR2 SVGAGI. The junction had 7 bases not matched to a gene; V was cut back by 5 bases and J by 8 bases. The CDR3 protein is CASSRRGQGDSPLHF. The DNA of the CDR3 is TGTGCCAGCAGTCGACGGGGACAGGGTGATTCACCCCTCCACTTT.

J is TRBJ1-1 and V is TRBV19; TRBD1 aligns across 8 bases. With V trimmed by 4 bases and J by 3 bases, 13 bases remained unmatched. The length of the CDR3 is 17 residues. Germline CDR1 LNHDA, CDR2 SQIVND (reference sequence). CDR3 loop: CASSTGERDRSDTEAFF. The DNA of the CDR3 is TGTGCCAGTAGTACGGGGGAGAGGGACAGGAGCGACACTGAAGCTTTCTTT. Using reference TRBV19 and TRBJ1-1 for the parts outside the CDR3, the full variable domain is DGGITQSPKYLFRKEGQNVTLSCEQNLNHDAMYWYRQDPGQGLRLIYYSQIVNDFQKGDIAEGYSVSREKKESFPLTVTSAQKNPTAFYLCASSTGERDRSDTEAFFGQGTRLTVV.